This entry lists 24 T cell receptor beta chains sequenced from one sample in a study of blood T cells in healthy people across ages. Through a sample-barcoded 5' primer and a J-beta primer mix, a second PCR was run for roughly 6 to 11 cycles. TCRdb reprocessed the 5' RACE reads with MiXCR, giving one entry per CDR3 protein. The profile covers about 720,000 distinct CDR3 sequences, with approximately 25% appearing a single time and under 4% taken by the ten largest. These same records also appear under a second study, on T cells of mothers and their children.

Sequencing input: blood. All receptors derive from a boy between 10 and 17 years old in good health.

The chain is built from TRBV7-2 and TRBJ2-7, with TRBD1 matching over 8 bases. Germline V gene lookup returns CDR1 SGHTA and CDR2 FQGNSA. The CDR3 loop spans 16 amino acids. V shed 5 bases, J shed 1 base, and the junction held 10 bases outside the gene matches. CDR3 sequence: CASSPWTGQRSYEQYF. Here the CDR3 DNA reads TGTGCCAGCAGCCCCTGGACAGGGCAGAGGTCCTACGAGCAGTACTTC.

This clonotype was observed a handful of times. The junction does not match germline at one end; this may be a read error. The V call is TRBV28, the J call TRBJ2-4, with TRBD2 as a possible D gene (5 bases). Looked up from germline, CDR1 is MDHEN and CDR2 is SYDVKM. This CDR3 is 15 amino acids long. CDR3 bases: TGTGCCAGCAGTTTCGGGCCCCTAGCCCAAAACATTCAGTACTTC. Translation gives CASSFGPLAQNIQYF.

In this sample, this clonotype turned up a few times. The rearrangement links TRBV29-1 to TRBJ2-2; no firm D call. From germline, CDR1 is SQVTM and CDR2 ANQGSEA. Trimming took off 2 bases at V and 6 bases at J, with 7 bases between the two ends. The CDR3 sequence is 12 residues long. The CDR3 DNA sequence: TGCAGCGTTGAAATTTCGGCCGGGGAGCTGTTTTTT. Encoded protein: CSVEISAGELFF.

J is TRBJ1-1 and V is TRBV7-2, with D hard to call. The CDR3 length is 13 residues. Per germline, CDR1 SGHTA and CDR2 FQGNSA. V was shortened by 1 base and J by 11 bases, with 14 bases between the two germline ends. DNA of the CDR3: TGTGCCAGCAGCTTAGTGCCAACTGAAGTGGCTTTCTTT. Encoded protein: CASSLVPTEVAFF.

CDR3 in amino acids: CAWTGLTSGGANEQFF. The CDR3 coding sequence is TGTGCCTGGACGGGCCTGACTAGCGGGGGGGCGAATGAGCAGTTCTTC. The V call is TRBV30, the J call TRBJ2-1; TRBD2 matches at 14 bases. Germline V lookup: CDR1 GTSNPN, CDR2 SVGIG (reference sequence). Trimming removed 4 bases from V and 7 bases from J; junction bases left unmatched: 9. The CDR3 loop spans 16 amino acids.

A few counts support this clonotype. The chain is built from TRBV28 and TRBJ1-2, with TRBD1 identical over 9 bases. Germline V gives CDR1 MDHEN, CDR2 SYDVKM. V lost 3 bases, J lost 2 bases, and 4 bases stayed unmatched. This CDR3 spans 15 amino acids. Here the CDR3 reads CASSLVGQGNYGYTF. The CDR3 DNA reads as TGTGCCAGCAGTTTGGTAGGACAGGGGAACTATGGCTACACCTTC.

This clonotype was detected only a few times. The V call is TRBV12-3 or TRBV12-4, the J call TRBJ1-6; a possible D gene is TRBD1 (6 bases). The CDR3 covers 14 residues. The germline V and J ends were trimmed by 6 bases and 9 bases, with 15 bases remaining between them. CDR3 sequence: CASRLTGRLSPLHF. The CDR3 nucleotides read TGTGCCAGCAGGCTGACAGGAAGACTTTCACCCCTCCACTTT.

The V and J genes are TRBV29-1 and TRBJ1-1; 7 bases fit TRBD1. The CDR3 spans 14 residues. V dropped 5 bases and J dropped 0; count of bases not matched to a gene: 6. CDR1 is SQVTM, CDR2 ANQGSEA, per germline. In DNA form, the CDR3 reads TGCAGCGTTCCAGCAGGGGGTCTGAACACTGAAGCTTTCTTT. This gives the protein CSVPAGGLNTEAFF.

The chain's CDR3 is CASSFTGAKNIQYF. CDR3 in DNA: TGTGCCAGCAGTTTTACAGGAGCCAAAAACATTCAGTACTTC. The chain combines TRBV11-2 with TRBJ2-4; a weak D match, TRBD1 (5 bases). Germline CDR1 SGHAT, CDR2 FQNNGV. The CDR3 consists of 14 residues. The V gene lost 6 bases and the J gene lost 0 bases, with 9 bases spanning the gap.

The chain couples TRBV5-4 to TRBJ2-7; D is possibly TRBD2 (5 bases). From germline, CDR1 is SGHNT and CDR2 YYREEE (reference sequence). V gave up 0 bases and J gave up 4 bases, with 11 bases separating them. The CDR3 has 14 amino acids. The CDR3 DNA follows: TGTGCCAGCAGCTTGGAGAGGGCACCATACGAGCAGTACTTC. This sequence encodes CASSLERAPYEQYF.

This chain links TRBV4-1 with TRBJ1-2; D may be TRBD1 (6 bases). Germline V CDR1 and CDR2: MGHRA, YSYEKL. V lost 0 bases, J lost 4 bases, and 15 bases lay in between. There are 16 residues in the CDR3. The CDR3, as DNA: TGCGCCAGCAGCCAAGATTCCTTACTAGGGGGCTATGGCTACACCTTC. Translating it yields CASSQDSLLGGYGYTF.

The chain recombines TRBV29-1 with TRBJ2-3; 10 bases line up with TRBD2. This CDR3 region has 15 residues. Germline CDR1 SQVTM, CDR2 ANQGSEA. Trimming cost V 4 bases and J 1 base; bases outside gene matches: 5. CDR3 loop: CSVGVLAGGTDTQYF. Written as DNA, the CDR3 is TGCAGCGTTGGGGTGCTAGCGGGAGGCACAGATACGCAGTATTTT.

The CDR3 nucleotides are TGCAGCGCCCGAGTTGGCGGGACAGGGGGTCATGGCTACACCTTC. As protein: CSARVGGTGGHGYTF. The chain links TRBV29-1 to TRBJ1-2; 11 positions agree with TRBD1. CDR1 and CDR2 (germline): SQVTM, ANQGSEA. Trimming cost V 7 bases and J 6 bases; bases outside gene matches: 13. This CDR3 is 15 amino acids long.

This clonotype occurred a few times. The rearrangement joins TRBV6-1 to TRBJ2-7; TRBD2 aligns across 10 bases. Germline V gene data show CDR1 as MNHNS and CDR2 as SASEGT. This CDR3 comprises 16 residues. V dropped 6 bases and J dropped 2; count of bases not matched to a gene: 10. The CDR3 DNA follows: TGTGCCAGCAGCCGACCGGGACTAGCGCATACCTACGAGCAGTACTTC. Amino acids: CASSRPGLAHTYEQYF.

On this clonotype itself: Its ends do not fully match the called genes, so a read error is possible. The genes are TRBV25-1 and TRBJ1-1; D is unresolved. The germline V gene has CDR1 MGHDK and CDR2 SYGVNS. The CDR3 sequence is 14 residues long. Here the CDR3 reads CASRPPGENTEAFF. The CDR3 bases are TGTGCCAGCAGGCCGCCCGGGGAGAACACCGAAGCTTTCTTT.

The genes are TRBV12-3 or TRBV12-4 and TRBJ2-5; 7 bases are a match to TRBD1. V gave up 6 bases and J gave up 5 bases; unmatched junction bases: 9. The CDR3 extends over 14 amino acids. The CDR3 sequence: CASRPTGTGETQYF. CDR3 nucleotide sequence: TGTGCCAGCAGGCCGACAGGGACGGGGGAGACCCAGTACTTC.

This clonotype was detected only a few times. This chain joins TRBV10-2 and TRBJ2-1; tentative D call: TRBD2 (5 bases). Germline-derived CDR1 and CDR2 are WSHSY and SAAADI. V was clipped by 6 bases and J by 4 bases, with 16 bases between them. This CDR3 contains 15 residues. In nucleotides, the CDR3 is TGCGCCAGCAGCGCGCTAGCTCCGGAATACAATGAGCAGTTCTTC. Its protein product is CASSALAPEYNEQFF.

This clonotype was counted only a few times. The chain joins TRBV29-1 to TRBJ2-3; D unresolved. The germline CDR1 and CDR2 sequences are SQVTM and ANQGSEA. The CDR3 totals 12 residues. Trimming removed 7 bases at V and 0 bases at J, with 8 bases between. CDR3 nucleotides: TGCAGCGCGCAACCTAGCACAGATACGCAGTATTTT. Residues: CSAQPSTDTQYF.

This clonotype showed up many times. V gene TRBV7-8 combines with J gene TRBJ1-6, with 8 bases that match TRBD1. From germline, CDR1 is SGHVS and CDR2 FQNEAQ. CDR3 length: 18 residues. V shed 5 bases, J shed 1 base, and the junction held 10 bases outside the gene matches. The CDR3 DNA reads as TGTGCCAGCAGCCCGGACAGGGACCCATATTCCTATAATTCACCCCTCCACTTT. It yields the protein CASSPDRDPYSYNSPLHF.

The chain is built from TRBV4-1 and TRBJ2-5; weak D call: TRBD2 (5 bases). The CDR3 length is 16 residues. Germline-derived CDR1 and CDR2 are MGHRA and YSYEKL. Trimming shortened V by 1 base and J by 0 bases, and 12 bases separated the two germline ends. The CDR3 bases are TGCGCCAGCAGCCAAGGAGGAACGGGGTACCAAGAGACCCAGTACTTC. This translates into CASSQGGTGYQETQYF.

This clonotype was recorded a few times. The chain couples TRBV3-1 to TRBJ1-3; 8 bases are a match to TRBD1. The CDR3 covers 18 residues. Germline loops: CDR1 LGHDT, CDR2 YNNKEL (reference sequence). V was pared by 0 bases and J by 2 bases, with 9 bases of the junction left unmatched. The CDR3 loop reads CASSQDPLRTGPGNTIYF. CDR3 coding DNA: TGTGCCAGCAGCCAAGACCCCCTCAGGACAGGGCCTGGAAACACCATATATTTT.

This clonotype has more than one count but fewer than ten. The rearrangement joins TRBV9 to TRBJ2-1; no clear D. The CDR3 contains 14 residues. CDR1 and CDR2 (germline): SGDLS, YYNGEE. The V end lost 0 bases, the J end lost 3 bases, and 7 bases lay between the germline ends. This CDR3 is CASSVGTLYNEQFF. CDR3 coding DNA: TGTGCCAGCAGCGTAGGCACGCTCTACAATGAGCAGTTCTTC.

The sample holds a few counts of this clonotype. The chain is built from TRBV18 and TRBJ1-1; D is unclear. Germline V CDR1 and CDR2: KGHSH, LQKENI. The CDR3 is 18 residues long. With 2 bases removed from V and 0 bases from J, the gap between germline ends came to 19 bases. The CDR3 bases are TGTGCCAGCTCACCAAACTCCGGGTCTAGAATCATGAACACTGAAGCTTTCTTT. Translated: CASSPNSGSRIMNTEAFF.

The chain joins TRBV7-9 to TRBJ2-7; TRBD1 agrees at 7 bases. Per germline, CDR1 SEHNR and CDR2 FQNEAQ (reference sequence). CDR3 length equals 14 residues. Trimming at V came to 4 bases and at J to 3 bases, leaving 6 bases not matched to a gene. CDR3 DNA: TGTGCCAGCAGCTGGGACAGAAAATTCTACGAGCAGTACTTC. Amino acid sequence: CASSWDRKFYEQYF.